This T cell receptor (beta chain) was observed in a study of blood T cell repertoires in COVID-19. Study as a whole: Samples taken during acute and convalescent COVID-19 were collected in the United States, Italy and Spain.

This clone is a singleton in its sample. Profiling relied on immunoSEQ multiplex PCR, and the TCRdb table lists in-frame clones only, not all of them. The sample yields some 210,000 clones, 80% to 85% seen once. The CDR3 contains 15 residues. With 5 bases removed from V and 0 bases from J, the gap between germline ends came to 11 bases. Per germline, CDR1 LNHDA and CDR2 SQIVND (reference sequence). The source is a woman aged 45-65 years with acute COVID-19. The chain recombines TRBV19 with TRBJ2-1; perhaps TRBD2 as D (5 bases). Sample: PBMCs or T cells enriched from blood (not recorded which). The CDR3 is CASSLQRSSYNEQFF. As DNA, the CDR3 is TGTGCCAGTAGTCTTCAGCGGAGCTCCTACAATGAGCAGTTCTTC.